Each of the 23 T cell receptor beta chains below was sequenced from the same sample in a study of T-cell reconstitution after alpha-beta-depleted transplantation in children. Preparing the TCRbeta library involved the use of unique molecular identifiers. TCRdb analysed the PCR reads with MiXCR anew, one entry per CDR3 protein. The table lists around 800,000 distinct CDR3 sequences, approximately 15% of them singletons. This sample comprised PBMCs, mostly from graft donor cells, obtained 360 days after TCRalphabeta/CD19-depleted stem cell transplant. All receptors come from a male patient under 18 who had a stem cell transplant for acute lymphoblastic leukemia, so the T cells may come from the graft donor.

This clonotype was seen repeatedly, ten times or more. The chain uses TRBV20-1 and TRBJ2-5; a possible D gene is TRBD2 (5 bases). V lost 0 bases and J 1 base, leaving 12 bases between the germline ends. This CDR3 has 15 residues. The germline gives CDR1 DFQATT, CDR2 SNEGSKA (reference sequence). CDR3 nucleotides: TGCAGTGCTAGAGATAGTAGGAGGCGCCAAGAGACCCAGTACTTC. This sequence encodes CSARDSRRRQETQYF.

This clonotype was seen more than once but under ten times. The chain links TRBV20-1 to TRBJ2-4; the D gene could be TRBD1 or TRBD2 (5 bases each). Germline CDR1 is DFQATT and CDR2 is SNEGSKA (reference sequence). The CDR3 runs 13 residues. V was trimmed by 2 bases and J by 7 bases, leaving 12 bases between them. The CDR3 reads CSARPHWDNIQYF. CDR3 bases: TGCAGTGCTAGACCCCATTGGGACAACATTCAGTACTTC.

This clonotype was seen a handful of times. The V gene is TRBV7-9, the J gene TRBJ2-5; D gene ambiguous. V dropped 1 base and J dropped 0 bases, with 9 bases sitting between them. Germline V lookup: CDR1 SEHNR, CDR2 FQNEAQ (reference sequence). The CDR3 runs 15 residues. The chain's CDR3 is CASSLGSGYQETQYF. As DNA, the CDR3 is TGTGCCAGCAGCTTAGGTTCCGGTTACCAAGAGACCCAGTACTTC.

In this sample, this clonotype turned up many times. The V call is TRBV29-1, the J call TRBJ2-5, with D hard to call. The CDR3 contains 11 residues. CDR1 is SQVTM and CDR2 is ANQGSEA in the germline V gene. Trimming removed 6 bases at V and 6 bases at J, with 11 bases between. CDR3 bases: TGCAGCGTAATACCTGGGCAGACCCAGTACTTC. Translated, it gives CSVIPGQTQYF.

This clonotype showed up just a few times. The rearrangement joins TRBV5-1 to TRBJ1-1; D is perhaps TRBD1 (6 bases). Germline assignment: CDR1 SGHRS and CDR2 YFSETQ. This CDR3 comprises 16 residues. V was shortened by 3 bases and J by 1 base, with 16 bases between the two germline ends. CDR3 coding DNA: TGCGCCAGCAGCTCGAACTCCAGGGGAGAGAACACTGAAGCTTTCTTT. Protein sequence: CASSSNSRGENTEAFF.

This clonotype was observed a handful of times. This chain joins TRBV6-5 and TRBJ2-5; D may match TRBD1 or TRBD2 (5 bases each). The CDR3 is 16 residues long. CDR1 is MNHEY, CDR2 SVGAGI, per germline. V gave up 2 bases and J gave up 5 bases, with 18 bases separating them. The CDR3 DNA sequence: TGTGCCAGCAGTTACGGACCGGGGCCCCGAAAGGAGACCCAGTACTTC. It translates to CASSYGPGPRKETQYF.

The chain recombines TRBV7-9 with TRBJ1-2; possibly TRBD1 for D (5 bases). The V end was cut by 3 bases, the J end by 8 bases, with 10 bases between. This CDR3 is 12 amino acids long. Germline loops: CDR1 SEHNR, CDR2 FQNEAQ (reference sequence). In nucleotides, the CDR3 is TGTGCCAGCAGCTTCGGGGCTCGGGGCTACACCTTC. This gives the protein CASSFGARGYTF.

The chain has TRBV5-1 and TRBJ2-1; D could derive from TRBD1 or TRBD2 (5 bases each). V dropped 1 base and J dropped 10 bases, with 15 bases sitting between them. This CDR3 is built from 14 residues. Germline CDR1 reads SGHRS; CDR2 reads YFSETQ. This chain's CDR3 is CASSLSPWDGEQFF. CDR3 nucleotide sequence: TGCGCCAGCAGCTTGAGCCCCTGGGACGGAGAGCAGTTCTTC.

The gene calls are TRBV4-1 and TRBJ1-4; D unclear. The V gene lost 1 base and the J gene lost 0 bases, with 12 bases spanning the gap. The CDR3 sequence is 17 residues long. CDR1 is MGHRA and CDR2 is YSYEKL in the germline V gene. The CDR3, as DNA: TGCGCCAGCAGCCAAGGTTGGGGAGGAGCAACTAATGAAAAACTGTTTTTT. Its protein product is CASSQGWGGATNEKLFF.

This clonotype was recorded only once. The chain joins TRBV6-5 to TRBJ1-1, with D possibly TRBD1 on 5 matching bases. Per the germline V gene, CDR1 is MNHEY and CDR2 is SVGAGI. Trimming shortened V by 0 bases and J by 7 bases, and 12 bases separated the two germline ends. The CDR3 has 14 amino acids. In nucleotides, the CDR3 is TGTGCCAGCAGTTACTCGAGGCGGGGGTTTGAAGCTTTCTTT. Encoded protein: CASSYSRRGFEAFF.

The chain uses TRBV10-3 and TRBJ2-7, with 10 bases lining up with TRBD2. From germline, CDR1 is ENHRY and CDR2 SYGVKD. This CDR3 has 14 residues. Unmatched junction bases numbered 11, after V lost 10 bases and J lost 5 bases. The CDR3: CATQGLAEINEQYF. CDR3 nucleotide sequence: TGTGCCACCCAAGGACTAGCGGAAATCAACGAGCAGTACTTC.

This clonotype occurred a few times. The chain combines TRBV29-1 with TRBJ2-1; D unclear. Germline V gene sequence: CDR1 SQVTM, CDR2 ANQGSEA. CDR3 length equals 12 residues. V lost 6 bases to trimming and J lost 6 bases, with 12 bases between them. Here the CDR3 DNA reads TGCAGCGTGGTAGAGGTTGGCAATGAGCAGTTCTTC. As protein: CSVVEVGNEQFF.

The DNA of the CDR3 is TGTGCCAGCAGTTTCCCTAATTTTGAAGCTTTCTTT. This codes for CASSFPNFEAFF. The rearrangement uses TRBV12-3 or TRBV12-4 and TRBJ1-1, with D hard to call. The CDR3 runs to 12 residues. Trimming took 3 bases from V and 7 from J, leaving 9 bases between them.

The chain couples TRBV6-2 or TRBV6-3 to TRBJ1-6, with unresolved D. V gave up 5 bases and J gave up 4 bases, with 9 bases separating them. The CDR3 is 14 amino acids. The V gene's germline CDR1 is MNHEY and CDR2 SVGEGT. CDR3 coding DNA: TGTGCCAGCAGTCTCACAGAGTATAATTCACCCCTCCACTTT. As protein: CASSLTEYNSPLHF.

The chain employs TRBV7-8 and TRBJ2-2; D tentatively fits TRBD1 or TRBD2 (5 bases each). Looked up from germline, CDR1 is SGHVS and CDR2 is FQNEAQ. This CDR3 region has 15 residues. V was cut by 6 bases and J by 4 bases, with 15 bases left in between. Written as DNA, the CDR3 is TGTGCCAGCAGAATACGAGGGGTTACCACCGGGGAGCTGTTTTTT. This sequence encodes CASRIRGVTTGELFF.

At least ten counts were recorded for this clonotype. The V and J genes are TRBV5-6 and TRBJ2-7, with no clear D. The germline V gene has CDR1 SGHDT and CDR2 YYEEEE. The CDR3 has 16 amino acids. Deletions cut 4 bases from V and 3 bases from J, with 20 bases between. The CDR3 reads CASSGTRVSSYYEQYF. The DNA of the CDR3 is TGTGCCAGCAGCGGAACCCGGGTTTCCTCCTACTACGAGCAGTACTTC.

This clonotype has more than one count but fewer than ten. The V and J genes are TRBV2 and TRBJ2-4, with a possible D match to TRBD1 (6 bases). Germline V gene sequence: CDR1 SNHLY, CDR2 FYNNEI. The CDR3 extends over 15 amino acids. V gave up 4 bases and J gave up 3 bases, with 13 bases separating them. The CDR3 nucleotides read TGTGCCAGCAGTGTAATGACAGGCTACAAAAACATTCAGTACTTC. Amino acids: CASSVMTGYKNIQYF.

This clonotype was found a few times. The CDR3 DNA follows: TGTGCCAGCAGCTCCCCCCCAGGGACCCTGTTGTCGCATGAGCAGTTCTTC. This gives the protein CASSSPPGTLLSHEQFF. V gene TRBV11-2 combines with J gene TRBJ2-1; D may correspond to TRBD1 or TRBD2 (5 bases each). CDR3 size: 17 residues. V lost 4 bases and J lost 8, with 24 bases in between. Looked up from germline, CDR1 is SGHAT and CDR2 is FQNNGV.

CDR3 sequence: CAIRDGVNEKLFF. The CDR3 DNA reads TGTGCCATCCGGGACGGAGTTAATGAAAAACTGTTTTTT. V and J are TRBV10-3 and TRBJ1-4; TRBD1 might be the D (5 bases). This CDR3 region has 13 residues. V was pared by 8 bases and J by 4 bases, with 11 bases between. CDR1 and CDR2 (germline): ENHRY, SYGVKD.

The V and J genes are TRBV7-8 and TRBJ2-7; a possible D gene is TRBD2 (5 bases). V lost 1 base and J 2 bases, leaving 12 bases between the germline ends. The CDR3 runs to 15 residues. The germline V gene encodes CDR1 SGHVS and CDR2 FQNEAQ. The CDR3 protein is CASSLVSLAAYEQYF. CDR3 DNA sequence: TGTGCCAGCAGCTTAGTTTCTCTAGCCGCCTACGAGCAGTACTTC. Supplemented by reference TRBV7-8 and TRBJ2-7, the full variable domain reads GAGVSQSPRYKVAKRGQDVALRCDPISGHVSLFWYQQALGQGPEFLTYFQNEAQLDKSGLPSDRFFAERPEGSVSTLKIQRTQQEDSAVYLCASSLVSLAAYEQYFGPGTRLTVT.

This clonotype was recorded a few times. The rearrangement joins TRBV7-2 to TRBJ2-1; 8 nucleotides match TRBD2. J gave up 8 bases and V 3 bases, and 15 bases lay outside the gene matches. The length of the CDR3 is 17 residues. Germline V gene sequence: CDR1 SGHTA, CDR2 FQGNSA. The DNA of the CDR3 is TGTGCCAGCAGCTTCCAAATCGGGGGGGGAGGCGGGGATGAGCAGTTCTTC. Translated, it gives CASSFQIGGGGGDEQFF.

The chain carries TRBV20-1 and TRBJ2-2; D call uncertain. This CDR3 contains 12 residues. Germline V CDR1 and CDR2: DFQATT, SNEGSKA (reference sequence). Trimming took 5 bases from V and 4 from J, leaving 8 bases between them. The CDR3 sequence is CSAPKLTGELFF. The CDR3, as DNA: TGCAGTGCTCCTAAGCTCACCGGGGAGCTGTTTTTT.

Only a few counts were recorded for this clonotype. The rearrangement uses TRBV5-1 and TRBJ1-4, with D uncertain. Germline V gene lookup returns CDR1 SGHRS and CDR2 YFSETQ. This CDR3 has 17 amino acids. Trimming removed 6 bases at V and 6 bases at J, with 24 bases between. The DNA of the CDR3 is TGCGCCAGCACCTCGGCGTTTTGGGAAGGCACCGATGAAAAACTGTTTTTT. Protein: CASTSAFWEGTDEKLFF.